This T cell receptor (beta chain) was observed in a study of blood T cell repertoires in COVID-19 (dated by TCRdb to the early 2020s). Concerning the study at large: The collaborator samples originated in the United States, Italy and Spain and spanned the acute and convalescent phases of COVID-19. Nearly every sample came with metadata listing a de-identified subject ID, COVID-19 status, age in years and sex. The material from the prospective study consisted of cDNA or gDNA derived from T cells, B-cell-depleted T cells, or PBMCs. Where available, HLA class I and class II types were obtained from metadata supplied by the sample provider rather than from assay-based typing. The repertoires were released in a freely available public database intended as a resource for research on the immune response to SARS-CoV-2. The samples were drawn from two sources: the first 160 participants of the ongoing ImmuneRACE study, and some 1,300 subjects contributed by 6 global collaborators. The dataset comprised deeply sampled blood TCRbeta repertoires from subjects exposed to, actively infected with, or recovered from COVID-19. Results and caveats for the whole study, not just this receptor: Clinical and demographic metadata were provided uncurated, with the amount varying by source and participant.

CDR1 and CDR2 were assigned from the germline V gene as SGHRS and YFSETQ. The CDR3 spans 16 residues, from the cysteine through the phenylalanine. Here the CDR3 DNA is all that survives: 48 bases in frame from base 1. Trimming takes 0 bases off V and 3 bases off J; junction bases not matched to a gene: 4. TCRbeta CDR3 regions were amplified from genomic DNA by means of the immunoSEQ Assay, a bias-controlled multiplex PCR. Per the original workflow: Nucleated cell counts per sample were estimated from amplification of reference gene primers within the assay. To quantify the absolute abundance of each unique TCRbeta CDR3 rearrangement, sequence reads were collapsed and filtered. For each sample, productive Simpson clonality was calculated by taking the square root of Simpson's diversity index across productive rearrangements. TCRdb took over this immuneACCESS table, retaining in-frame rearrangements with V and J assigned. Such tables are incomplete; in checked studies, under half of the missing clones stem from an unresolved V gene, and the remainder is unexplained. V and J calls and clone size are those listed in that table; D and trimming were worked out from the DNA. Here the sample has about 250,000 clones; over 70% occur a single time. Around 3% of the sample comes from the top ten.

Turning to this clone: No cognate antigen has been identified for it. No qualities accompany the bases; no much larger clone lies one base away.

Participants in the prospective study were aged about 18 to 89 years, lived in under 30 United States geographic areas, and enrolled through a virtual design. To assign participants to cohorts, the prospective study relied on clinical history that participants themselves reported in a screening survey and a study questionnaire. Exposed participants were defined as having been in contact with someone with a PCR-confirmed or clinician-diagnosed COVID-19 case within 2 weeks of study entry. Mobile phlebotomists in the prospective study collected whole blood, serum and a nasopharyngeal or oropharyngeal swab from every participant. Additional blood draws and questionnaires over an approximately two-month period could optionally be provided by prospective study participants. Before DNA extraction, prospective study blood samples were shipped either frozen or at room temperature.

Sequenced: PBMCs or T cells enriched from blood (not recorded which). The chain joins TRBV5-1 to TRBJ2-2; 8 middle bases align to TRBD1. The TCR sequence derives from a woman aged 40-49 years who had been exposed to COVID-19. DNA sequence: TGCGCCAGCAGCTTGGCGGACAGGGAGGACACCGGGGAGCTGTTTTTT. Translated, it reads CASSLADREDTGELFF.